Listed below are T cell receptor beta chains from one sample, sequenced in a study of Ad26.COV2.S vaccination and SARS-CoV-2 variants. Sequencing used immunoSEQ multiplex PCR; TCRdb keeps in-frame clones, though not all of them. The data hold roughly 420,000 clones, with 89% observed a single time. The sequencing used peripheral blood, collected in a trial of Ad26.COV2.S vaccine versus placebo. The source of these receptors is a person aged 18-60 years who received the Ad26.COV2.S COVID-19 vaccine or a placebo. Both conserved end residues are part of each CDR3. Fields, in order: J gene, V gene, clone size, D gene, CDR3 protein, CDR3 DNA. A D gene is named only where the DNA matches it firmly. Clone size is not always given. Where it is, it says once, few, many or a class for expanded clones.

>TRBJ1-5|TRBV6-5|-|-
CASSPGTKGNQPQHF
TGTGCCAGCAGCCCCGGGACAAAGGGCAATCAGCCCCAGCATTTT
>TRBJ2-6|TRBV29-1|-|-
CSVVSGANVLTF
TGCAGCGTTGTATCTGGGGCCAACGTCCTGACTTTC
>TRBJ2-3|TRBV4-1|-|-
CASSQDSLRSRGGTDTQYF
TGCGCCAGCAGCCAAGACTCTCTTAGATCAAGAGGGGGCACAGATACGCAGTATTTT
>TRBJ1-1|TRBV18|-|-
CASSPLRATEAFF
TGTGCCAGCTCACCCCTCCGGGCGACTGAAGCTTTCTTT
>TRBJ1-2|TRBV5-6|-|-
CASSYTGEDYTF
TGTGCCAGCAGCTACACTGGGGAGGACTACACCTTC
>TRBJ1-6|TRBV12-3/TRBV12-4|-|-
CASSLEYNSPLHF
TGTGCCAGCAGTTTGGAATATAATTCACCCCTCCACTTT
>TRBJ2-7|TRBV5-6|-|-
CASSFGGISYEQYF
TGTGCCAGCAGCTTTGGCGGGATATCCTACGAGCAGTACTTC
>TRBJ2-5|TRBV11-2|-|TRBD2
CASSFRRLAGGSHQETQYF
TGTGCCAGCAGCTTCCGCAGACTAGCGGGGGGCTCACATCAAGAGACCCAGTACTTC
>TRBJ1-2|TRBV4-3|-|-
CASSQDFRAGGYTF
TGCGCCAGCAGCCAAGATTTCAGGGCCGGTGGCTACACCTTC
>TRBJ2-7|TRBV4-1|once|-
CASSQPGVSSYEQYF
TGCGCCAGCAGCCAACCTGGGGTGAGCTCCTACGAGCAGTACTTC
>TRBJ1-6|TRBV2|many|TRBD1
CASKRARTGWGSPLHF
TGTGCCAGCAAGAGGGCCAGGACAGGGTGGGGTTCACCCCTCCACTTT
>TRBJ2-1|TRBV7-6|-|-
CASSQGLDGAYNEQFF
TGTGCCAGCAGCCAAGGTCTTGACGGGGCCTACAATGAGCAGTTCTTC
>TRBJ2-5|TRBV28|-|TRBD1
CASSRSQGAGETQYF
TGTGCCAGCAGTCGCTCACAGGGGGCGGGAGAGACCCAGTACTTC
>TRBJ2-7|TRBV12-3/TRBV12-4|-|-
CASSLFAPYEQYF
TGTGCCAGCAGTTTATTCGCCCCCTACGAGCAGTACTTC
>TRBJ1-3|TRBV7-6|-|-
CASSPVARSLSGNTIYF
TGTGCCAGCAGCCCTGTGGCTCGGTCGCTCTCTGGAAACACCATATATTTT
>TRBJ1-5|TRBV2|few|-
CASSLGGAVGQPQHF
TGTGCCAGCTCACTCGGGGGGGCCGTGGGTCAGCCCCAGCATTTT
>TRBJ1-6|TRBV5-1|once|-
CASSLGQGASPLHF
TGCGCCAGCAGCTTGGGTCAGGGTGCTTCACCCCTCCACTTT
>TRBJ2-2|TRBV30|-|-
CAWMSPSLTGELFF
TGTGCCTGGATGAGCCCAAGCCTCACCGGGGAGCTGTTTTTT
>TRBJ2-1|TRBV11-2|-|-
CASSPPTDEQFF
TGTGCCAGCAGCCCCCCTACTGATGAGCAGTTCTTC
>TRBJ2-4|TRBV7-2|-|-
CASSVQWLVKNIQYF
TGTGCCAGCAGCGTTCAATGGTTGGTCAAAAACATTCAGTACTTC
>TRBJ2-1|TRBV12-2|-|-
CASRLGPPGLAGEVWQFF
TGTGCAAGTCGCTTAGGGCCTCCGGGACTAGCGGGAGAAGTGTGGCAGTTCTTC
>TRBJ1-5|TRBV21-1|once|-
CASSKPPGTWDQPQHF
TGTGCCAGCAGCAAACCGCCTGGAACCTGGGATCAGCCCCAGCATTTT
>TRBJ1-5|TRBV7-2|-|-
CASSLDAMEPQHF
TGTGCCAGCAGCTTAGACGCAATGGAGCCCCAGCATTTT
>TRBJ1-4|TRBV5-1|once|-
CASSRGATRATNEKLFF
TGCGCCAGCAGCCGCGGAGCGACCCGTGCAACTAATGAAAAACTGTTTTTT
>TRBJ2-3|TRBV3-1/TRBV3-2|-|-
CASSQVTDTQYF
TGTGCCAGCAGCCAAGTGACAGATACGCAGTATTTT
>TRBJ2-5|TRBV6-7|few|-
CASSYSRLTQETQYF
TGTGCCAGCAGTTACTCCCGACTAACCCAAGAGACCCAGTACTTC
>TRBJ2-3|TRBV21-1|-|-
CASSTTSVEHTDTQYF
TGTGCCAGCAGCACGACTAGCGTGGAACACACAGATACGCAGTATTTT
>TRBJ1-2|TRBV12-3/TRBV12-4|-|TRBD1
CASSPGGYYGYTF
TGTGCCAGCAGTCCAGGGGGCTACTATGGCTACACCTTC
>TRBJ1-2|TRBV5-1|once|TRBD1
CASSKGTGAVANYGYTF
TGCGCCAGCAGCAAAGGGACAGGGGCTGTCGCTAACTATGGCTACACCTTC
>TRBJ2-7|TRBV18|-|-
CASSNNGGASHEQYF
TGTGCCAGCTCCAATAACGGAGGGGCTTCCCACGAGCAGTACTTC
>TRBJ1-4|TRBV4-1|-|-
CASSQAPVATNEKLFF
TGCGCCAGCAGCCAAGCGCCAGTTGCAACTAATGAAAAACTGTTTTTT
>TRBJ1-6|TRBV6-2/TRBV6-3|-|TRBD1
CASSRQTGDNSPLHF
TGTGCCAGCAGCAGACAAACAGGGGATAATTCACCCCTCCACTTT
>TRBJ2-7|TRBV2|once|-
CASDLGNSYEQYF
TGTGCCAGCGACTTGGGTAACTCCTACGAGCAGTACTTC
>TRBJ2-2|TRBV18|-|-
CASSPRDARNTGELFF
TGTGCCAGCTCACCGAGGGACGCGAGGAACACCGGGGAGCTGTTTTTT
>TRBJ1-2|TRBV19|-|TRBD1
CASSIMTGVNGYTF
TGTGCCAGTAGTATTATGACAGGGGTAAATGGCTACACCTTC
>TRBJ2-5|TRBV29-1|-|-
CSVGAETQYF
TGCAGCGTTGGGGCCGAGACCCAGTACTTC
>TRBJ2-7|TRBV4-1|-|TRBD1
CASSQRRQGSYEQYF
TGCGCCAGCAGCCAACGCAGACAGGGATCCTACGAGCAGTACTTC